These T cell receptor beta chains were read from a single sample in a study of T cell therapy after organ transplantation. Their antigens remain unidentified. Libraries were prepared by immunoSEQ multiplex PCR; TCRdb keeps only in-frame clonotypes and omits some of them. This sample has about 20,000 clones, with 84% found just once. The sequencing here drew on CD8+ T cells from blood, taken after autologous CMV-specific T cell therapy. All receptors derive from a human patient who had received a solid organ transplant and had CMV disease. A subset of T cells may come from the graft donor. Both conserved end residues are part of each CDR3. A D gene is named only where the DNA matches it firmly. The listing skips clone size in some rows; elsewhere it reads once, few, many or a size class.

clone_size	j_call	d_call	v_call	cdr3_aa	cdr3_nt
-	TRBJ1-5	-	TRBV4-3	CASSQERDQPQHF	TGCGCCAGCAGCCAAGAACGGGATCAGCCCCAGCATTTT
-	TRBJ2-7	TRBD2	TRBV28	CASSTLAGRQGYEQYF	TGTGCCAGCAGCACACTAGCGGGAAGGCAGGGCTACGAGCAGTACTTC
-	TRBJ2-3	-	TRBV5-8	CASSSGVWSTDTQYF	TGTGCCAGCAGCTCGGGGGTGTGGAGCACAGATACGCAGTATTTT
once	TRBJ2-3	-	TRBV27	CASSLGTDTQYF	TGTGCCAGCAGTTTAGGCACAGATACGCAGTATTTT
-	TRBJ2-1	-	TRBV2	CASSPTSHEQFF	TGTGCCAGCAGCCCCACTAGCCATGAGCAGTTCTTC
-	TRBJ1-5	-	TRBV6-6	CASSTDGYNQPQHF	TGTGCCAGCAGCACCGACGGATACAATCAGCCCCAGCATTTT
once	TRBJ2-7	TRBD1	TRBV6-1	CASGGTGSYEQYF	TGTGCCAGCGGGGGGACAGGGTCCTACGAGCAGTACTTC
-	TRBJ2-4	TRBD1	TRBV6-6	CASSFRDRENIQYF	TGTGCCAGCAGTTTTCGAGACAGGGAAAACATTCAGTACTTC
few	TRBJ2-7	-	TRBV5-4	CASSYGAYSYEQYF	TGTGCCAGCAGCTACGGGGCTTACTCCTACGAGCAGTACTTC
-	TRBJ2-7	-	TRBV5-8	CASSLAALLDEQYF	TGTGCCAGCAGCTTGGCGGCCCTTCTGGACGAGCAGTACTTC
-	TRBJ1-5	-	TRBV19	CASSISFVRQIYQPQHF	TGTGCCAGTAGTATTTCTTTCGTCCGGCAAATTTATCAGCCCCAGCATTTT
-	TRBJ2-5	-	TRBV9	CASSVVAGEETQYF	TGTGCCAGCAGCGTAGTCGCTGGGGAAGAGACCCAGTACTTC
few	TRBJ2-1	TRBD2	TRBV4-3	CASSQDGTSGGNEQFF	TGCGCCAGCAGCCAAGATGGGACTAGCGGGGGCAATGAGCAGTTCTTC
-	TRBJ1-1	TRBD1	TRBV6-1	CASRAMTGRDTEAFF	TGTGCCAGCAGAGCAATGACAGGGCGGGACACTGAAGCTTTCTTT
-	TRBJ2-7	-	TRBV7-6	CASSPGTFYEQYF	TGTGCCAGCAGCCCGGGGACCTTCTACGAGCAGTACTTC
-	TRBJ2-7	TRBD1	TRBV5-8	CASSYIGQGAAEQYF	TGTGCCAGCAGCTACATTGGACAGGGGGCGGCCGAGCAGTACTTC
many	TRBJ2-1	-	TRBV4-3	CASSQEMEREQFF	TGCGCCAGCAGCCAAGAAATGGAAAGAGAGCAGTTCTTC
-	TRBJ1-1	-	TRBV6-1	CASSASWGQGGTEAFF	TGTGCCAGCAGTGCCTCGTGGGGGCAGGGCGGCACTGAAGCTTTCTTT
-	TRBJ2-6	-	TRBV6-4	CASSGASGANVLTF	TGTGCCAGCAGTGGCGCCTCTGGGGCCAACGTCCTGACTTTC
once	TRBJ2-3	TRBD1	TRBV13	CASSLRTGDTDTQYF	TGTGCCAGCAGCCTAAGGACAGGGGACACAGATACGCAGTATTTT
-	TRBJ2-3	-	TRBV7-3	CASSLLGSGSTDTQYF	TGTGCCAGCAGCTTACTAGGGAGCGGGAGCACAGATACGCAGTATTTT
-	TRBJ1-1	-	TRBV6-6	CASSYPGSEAFF	TGTGCCAGCAGTTACCCTGGAAGTGAAGCTTTCTTT
-	TRBJ1-1	-	TRBV19	CASRQNTEAFF	TGTGCCAGCCGACAGAACACTGAAGCTTTCTTT
-	TRBJ2-7	TRBD2	TRBV27	CASSSGLAYEQYF	TGTGCCAGCAGTTCGGGACTAGCCTACGAGCAGTACTTC
once	TRBJ1-1	-	TRBV10-3	CAISESGGWDTEAFF	TGTGCCATCAGTGAGTCGGGAGGGTGGGACACTGAAGCTTTCTTT
-	TRBJ1-1	-	TRBV4-3	CASSQEAETEAFF	TGCGCCAGCAGCCAAGAAGCCGAGACTGAAGCTTTCTTT
once	TRBJ2-7	-	TRBV9	CASSVGPAGSYEQYF	TGTGCCAGCAGCGTAGGACCCGCGGGCTCCTACGAGCAGTACTTC
-	TRBJ2-2	-	TRBV13	CASSFRQGELFF	TGTGCCAGCAGCTTCCGCCAGGGGGAGCTGTTTTTT
-	TRBJ2-5	-	TRBV15	CATSRIRWSGETQYF	TGTGCCACCAGCAGAATCCGGTGGAGTGGAGAGACCCAGTACTTC
-	TRBJ2-7	-	TRBV7-2	CASSLPTYSPYEQYF	TGTGCCAGCAGCTTACCTACATACAGCCCCTACGAGCAGTACTTC
-	TRBJ2-5	TRBD2	TRBV5-1	CASQDGLEETQYF	TGCGCCAGCCAGGACGGACTAGAAGAGACCCAGTACTTC
-	TRBJ1-5	TRBD1	TRBV7-2	CASSLQGANQPQHF	TGTGCCAGCAGCTTACAGGGGGCGAATCAGCCCCAGCATTTT
-	TRBJ2-5	TRBD2	TRBV7-6	CASSGGTQYF	TGTGCCAGCTCGGGGGGGACCCAGTACTTC
medium-sized	TRBJ1-2	-	TRBV5-1	CASSLFGNYGYTF	TGCGCCAGCAGCTTGTTCGGTAACTATGGCTACACCTTC
-	TRBJ1-2	-	TRBV15	CATSRARGDPPNYGYTF	TGTGCCACCAGCAGAGCCAGGGGCGATCCTCCTAACTATGGCTACACCTTC
-	TRBJ2-2	-	TRBV27	CASSLLAGGRTGELFF	TGTGCCAGCAGTTTATTAGCAGGGGGGCGCACCGGGGAGCTGTTTTTT
-	TRBJ1-5	-	TRBV15	CATSRGQYSNQPQHF	TGTGCCACCAGCAGAGGACAGTATAGCAATCAGCCCCAGCATTTT
-	TRBJ2-7	-	TRBV13	CASSVQGNNGEQYF	TGTGCCAGCAGCGTACAGGGAAATAACGGCGAGCAGTACTTC
-	TRBJ2-5	TRBD1	TRBV7-9	CASSLAGTGGGETQYF	TGTGCCAGCAGCTTGGCCGGGACAGGGGGCGGAGAGACCCAGTACTTC
few	TRBJ2-5	-	TRBV29-1	CSVEDRLASWETQYF	TGCAGCGTTGAAGATCGGTTGGCTAGCTGGGAGACCCAGTACTTC
-	TRBJ1-1	-	TRBV7-8	CASSHGTEAFF	TGTGCCAGCAGCCACGGCACTGAAGCTTTCTTT
-	TRBJ1-2	TRBD1	TRBV6-5	CASSYSDRGRDGYTF	TGTGCCAGCAGTTACTCGGACAGGGGGCGGGATGGCTACACCTTC
few	TRBJ1-1	-	TRBV19	CASTRGQYTEAFF	TGTGCCAGTACCCGTGGGCAGTACACTGAAGCTTTCTTT
-	TRBJ2-1	-	TRBV27	CASSFGGYNEQFF	TGTGCCAGCAGTTTTGGGGGCTACAATGAGCAGTTCTTC
-	TRBJ2-1	-	TRBV13	CAIKRTYLGDEQFF	TGTGCCATAAAGCGGACATATCTAGGAGATGAGCAGTTCTTC
-	TRBJ2-1	TRBD2	TRBV10-3	CAIRSGLAGGPNEQFF	TGTGCCATCAGGTCGGGACTAGCGGGAGGTCCCAATGAGCAGTTCTTC
-	TRBJ2-7	TRBD1	TRBV29-1	CSVPGQGPYEQYF	TGCAGCGTCCCGGGACAGGGTCCCTACGAGCAGTACTTC
-	TRBJ2-7	TRBD2	TRBV7-2	CASSTGLAIYEQYF	TGTGCCAGCAGCACGGGACTAGCGATCTACGAGCAGTACTTC
-	TRBJ2-7	-	TRBV7-2	CASSLGAGVEQYF	TGTGCCAGCAGCTTAGGAGCAGGGGTCGAGCAGTACTTC